This TCR beta chain is from a study of blood T cell repertoires in COVID-19. Produced via immunoSEQ multiplex PCR; TCRdb's table is partial and in-frame only. This sample has around 140,000 clones, with approximately 80% found just once. This CDR3 is built from 13 residues. The germline V gene encodes CDR1 SGHRS and CDR2 YFSETQ. V shed 7 bases, J shed 7 bases, and the junction held 8 bases outside the gene matches. The TCR was taken from a woman in her sixties or seventies with acute or convalescent COVID-19. The chain links TRBV5-1 to TRBJ2-1, with 7 bases matching TRBD2. Sample: peripheral blood. CDR3 region: CASGDYLSNEQFF. CDR3 sequence (DNA): TGCGCCAGCGGGGACTATCTCAGTAATGAGCAGTTCTTC.